The T cell receptor (beta chain) described here comes from a study of human T cells and chemical hapten exposure. General study results and limits: TCRs whose frequency exceeded 1 in 1000 remained the same following DPC sensitization.

Time point of the sample: patch test 1, 2 weeks after DPC sensitization. The treatment here: therapeutic diphenylcyclopropenone sensitization with weekly scalp DPC. Donation of samples came from alopecia patients who were 18 to 70 years old and suitable for DPC. The germline V gene has CDR1 MNHNS and CDR2 SASEGT. Deletions cut 4 bases from V and 3 bases from J, with 15 bases between. This CDR3 has 15 residues. As to this clonotype: The antigen remains unidentified.

Using its own MiXCR run on the RACE reads, TCRdb lists one record per CDR3 protein. The table has about 340,000 distinct CDR3 sequences, roughly 6.9% seen once. This TCR came from a woman between 18 and 29 years old with alopecia areata. Some clones in this sample may be carry-over from other donors' samples. Sequencing used whole blood, obtained in connection with sensitization to the hapten diphenylcyclopropenone (DPC). The gene calls are TRBV6-1 and TRBJ1-1, with a possible D match to TRBD1 (5 bases). In DNA form, the CDR3 reads TGTGCCAGCAGTGGACAGACTTTAGGGGACACTGAAGCTTTCTTT. Residues: CASSGQTLGDTEAFF.